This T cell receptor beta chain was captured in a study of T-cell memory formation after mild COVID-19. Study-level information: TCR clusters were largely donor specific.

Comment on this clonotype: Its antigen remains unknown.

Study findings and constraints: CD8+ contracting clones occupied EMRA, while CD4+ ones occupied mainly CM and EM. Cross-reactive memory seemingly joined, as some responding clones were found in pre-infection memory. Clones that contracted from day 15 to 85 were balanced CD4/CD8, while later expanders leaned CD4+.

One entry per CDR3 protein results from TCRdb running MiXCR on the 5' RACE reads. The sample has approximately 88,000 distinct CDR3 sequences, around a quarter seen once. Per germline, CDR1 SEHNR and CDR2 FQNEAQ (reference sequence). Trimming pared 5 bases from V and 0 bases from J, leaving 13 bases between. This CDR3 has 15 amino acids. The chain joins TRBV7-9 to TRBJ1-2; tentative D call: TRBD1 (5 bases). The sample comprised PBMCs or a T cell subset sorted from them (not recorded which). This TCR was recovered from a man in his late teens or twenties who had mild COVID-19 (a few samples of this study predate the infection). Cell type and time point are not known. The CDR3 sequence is CASSMGRSPNYGYTF. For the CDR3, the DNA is TGTGCCAGCAGCATGGGGCGGAGTCCTAACTATGGCTACACCTTC. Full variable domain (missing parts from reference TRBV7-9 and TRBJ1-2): DTGVSQNPRHKITKRGQNVTFRCDPISEHNRLYWYRQTLGQGPEFLTYFQNEAQLEKSRLLSDRFSAERPKGSFSTLEIQRTEQGDSAMYLCASSMGRSPNYGYTFGSGTRLTVV.